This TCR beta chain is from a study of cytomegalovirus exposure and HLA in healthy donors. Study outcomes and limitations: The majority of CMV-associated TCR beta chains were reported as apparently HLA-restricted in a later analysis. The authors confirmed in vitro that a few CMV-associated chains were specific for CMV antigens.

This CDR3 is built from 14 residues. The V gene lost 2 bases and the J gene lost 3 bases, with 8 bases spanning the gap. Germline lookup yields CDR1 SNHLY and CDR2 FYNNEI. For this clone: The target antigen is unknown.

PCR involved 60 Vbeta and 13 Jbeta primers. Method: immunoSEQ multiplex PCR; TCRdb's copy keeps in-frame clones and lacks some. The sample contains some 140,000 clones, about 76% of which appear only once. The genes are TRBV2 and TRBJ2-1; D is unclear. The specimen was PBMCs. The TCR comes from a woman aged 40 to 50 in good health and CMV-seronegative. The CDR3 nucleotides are TGTGCCAGCAGTGAAAACTGGAGCTACAATGAGCAGTTCTTC. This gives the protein CASSENWSYNEQFF.